Presented here are 5 T cell receptor beta chains from one specimen sequenced in a study. TCRdb reprocessed the RT-PCR reads via MiXCR and lists one record per CDR3 protein. The repertoire has about 680,000 distinct CDR3 sequences, approximately 15% of them found once; the top ten carry 3% to 4.5%. The sequenced material came from memory CD4+ T cells from blood. The source is a female donor in good health, serving as a healthy control.

This clonotype has at least ten counts. The J gene is TRBJ2-1, the V gene TRBV12-3 or TRBV12-4; the match to TRBD2 covers 15 bases. The CDR3 sequence is 16 residues long. V lost 4 bases and J lost 7; bases outside the gene matches: 5. The CDR3 here is CASSSTGTSGRNEQFF. For the CDR3, the DNA is TGTGCCAGCAGTTCGACCGGGACTAGCGGGAGGAATGAGCAGTTCTTC.

This chain uses TRBV20-1 with TRBJ1-2, with TRBD1 as a possible D gene (5 bases). Trimming took off 3 bases at V and 2 bases at J, with 22 bases between the two ends. Germline V CDR1 and CDR2: DFQATT, SNEGSKA (reference sequence). CDR3 length: 17 residues. This CDR3 is CSASTPPGRGLNYGYTF. The CDR3 region has the DNA TGCAGTGCTAGTACACCCCCAGGGCGCGGTTTAAACTATGGCTACACCTTC.

This clonotype came up a few times. The chain has TRBV6-5 and TRBJ1-1, with 7 bases identical to TRBD1. The V gene end was trimmed by 2 bases and the J gene end by 8 bases; junction bases not matched to a gene: 5. This CDR3 spans 13 amino acids. Germline CDR1 reads MNHEY; CDR2 reads SVGAGI. The CDR3 spells CASSYRTGGEAFF. The CDR3, as DNA: TGTGCCAGCAGTTACCGGACAGGTGGAGAAGCTTTCTTT.

V and J are TRBV7-2 and TRBJ1-3; 8 bases map to TRBD1. V was pared by 4 bases and J by 0 bases, with 5 bases of the junction left unmatched. There are 16 residues in the CDR3. Germline values: CDR1 SGHTA, CDR2 FQGNSA. Here the CDR3 DNA reads TGTGCCAGCAGCTCGACAGGGGCTGACTCTGGAAACACCATATATTTT. This gives the protein CASSSTGADSGNTIYF.

The rearrangement joins TRBV18 to TRBJ1-2; D is unresolved. The V gene's germline CDR1 is KGHSH and CDR2 LQKENI. The ends were cut back, 3 bases at V and 5 bases at J, with 13 bases in the middle. The CDR3 is 14 amino acids. The CDR3 protein is CASSPTGEGYGYTF. The CDR3 bases are TGTGCCAGCTCACCGACGGGTGAAGGGTATGGCTACACCTTC.